What follows is one T cell receptor beta chain and its context. This clonotype was observed a few times. Its antigen is not yet known. There are no base qualities to consult, and no much larger clone falls within one base. This sample was taken from a study of T-cell memory formation after mild COVID-19 (dated by TCRdb to the early 2020s). General notes on the study: Most TCR sequence clusters were specific to one of the two donors. T-cell clones expanding and contracting after mild COVID-19 in a couple of donors were tracked by longitudinal TCRalpha and TCRbeta repertoire sequencing. The cohort was made up of two young adult volunteers, one female and one male, who were previously healthy. What the work shows at the level of the full study, not this receptor alone: Contracting CD4+ clones appeared mostly in the CM and EM memory subsets, whereas CD8+ clones were enriched in EMRA. From day 15 to 85, contracting clones showed balanced CD4/CD8 phenotypes, whereas a second wave of clones that expanded from day 15 to 37 leaned towards CD4+. The study covered only a couple of mild cases, and larger cohorts including severe cases with pre-infection samples were considered necessary. Some responding clones were detected in pre-infection memory, suggesting pre-existing cross-reactive memory T cells joined the SARS-CoV-2 response. Whether the second-wave clones peaking on day 37 were SARS-CoV-2 specific was not confirmed.

PBMCs were isolated by Ficoll-Paque density gradient centrifugation. Sequencing was performed on an Illumina NovaSeq 6000. TCRalpha and TCRbeta cDNA libraries were constructed by 5'RACE with constant-segment primers, with sample barcodes and unique molecular identifiers being introduced. Trizol reagent was used to extract RNA from every sample. Amplification of the libraries took two PCR steps, and the second step added a second sample barcode plus Illumina TruSeq adapters. Libraries were sequenced on an Illumina NovaSeq with 2 x 150 bp paired-end reads. The study's processing was this. Reads were demultiplexed and collapsed into UMI-guided consensus sequences with migec v1.2.7. Using mixcr v2.1.11, UMI consensuses were aligned to TRA and TRB V and J templates and then assembled into clonotypes. A clonotype was counted as expanded or contracted only if both edgeR and NoisET called the change significant, with noise models trained on biological replicates. For edgeR calls, a false discovery rate-adjusted p below 0.01 and a log2 fold-change threshold of 1 were applied. As an exploratory analysis of dynamics, max-normalized trajectories of the 1000 most abundant clonotypes were examined with PCA combined with hierarchical clustering. Each responding clone was given a CD4 or CD8 phenotype based on the CD4+ and CD8+ repertoires, which had been sequenced separately. TCRdb reran the public reads through fastp at Q25 and MiXCR, keeping productive beta chains. Here each entry gathers all rows of one CDR3 protein and keeps the most common genes and DNA. The V and J calls were not made by the authors but by TCRdb's processing. This sample comprises hundreds of thousands of distinct CDR3 sequences, 15% to 20% of them detected only once. Roughly 8% of the sample lies in the top ten.

Inclusive of the bounding cysteine and phenylalanine, the CDR3 is 15 residues long. The DNA shown is the 45-base CDR3, in frame from base 1. CDR1 and CDR2, looked up from the germline V gene (reference sequence), are SSHAT and FNYEAQ. From V the trimming removes 5 bases and from J it removes 3 bases, while the gene matches leave 6 bases of the junction unaccounted for. The specimen was PBMCs or a T cell subset sorted from them (not recorded which). The chain joins TRBV7-7 to TRBJ2-2; TRBD1 matches 7 bases in the middle. This receptor was obtained from an adult woman who had mild COVID-19 (a few samples of this study predate the infection). The sample titles of this study are shuffled in the database, so cell type and time point are left out; the donor was told from shared clones. The nucleotide sequence reads TGTGCCAGCAGCCTTACAGGGGTGGACACCGGGGAGCTGTTTTTT. It specifies CASSLTGVDTGELFF.